The clone carrying this TCR beta chain has just a few counts. Antigen specificity is unknown. Libraries of TCR beta came from iRepertoire HTBI primers plus Arm-PCR of CDR3 regions. Original methodology: Samples revealed roughly 60 TRBV and over twelve TRBJ segments. TCRdb fed the multiplex PCR reads into MiXCR, producing one record per CDR3 protein. TCRdb, not the original authors, processed these V and J calls. The profile covers a few hundred thousand distinct CDR3 sequences, with about 10% appearing a single time and over 15% taken by the ten largest. The sample originates from a study of regulatory T cells in long-lasting Graves disease. Study-level information: Antithyroid drug use was under 3 months in newly diagnosed Graves' patients.

Time point: newly diagnosed GD, antithyroid drugs for less than 3 months. PBMC RNA served as the TCR library source. General study points: Persistent disease exhibited a predilection for TRBV28, TRBJ1-2 and TRBJ2-5.

J lost 1 base, V lost 4 bases, and 13 bases had no gene match. Looked up from germline, CDR1 is ENHRY and CDR2 is SYGVKD. CDR3 length: 18 residues. The data also belong to a second study, concerning T cells in Graves' hyperthyroidism and ophthalmopathy. As that report states: Orbital computed tomography and thyroid ultrasound, together with serum TRAb and thyroxine and clinical symptoms, were used for diagnoses.

Sample: peripheral blood mononuclear cells (PBMCs), taken at new diagnosis, from a patient treated with antithyroid drugs. The TCR was taken from a woman between 18 and 29 years old with Graves disease. This chain connects TRBV10-3 to TRBJ2-3; 8 bases are a match to TRBD1. CDR3 nucleotides: TGTGCCATCAGTGGAGACGACTCAGGGGGCTTCGGCACAGATACGCAGTATTTT. It translates to CAISGDDSGGFGTDTQYF.